This record looks at one T cell receptor (beta chain) sequence and its context. The data belong to a study of blood T cell repertoires in COVID-19. Using immunoSEQ multiplex PCR, the repertoire was profiled, and TCRdb retains in-frame clones only, with some absent. Seen here are about 170,000 clones, over 70% observed once, and the top ten hold approximately 18%. With 4 bases removed from V and 3 bases from J, the gap between germline ends came to 8 bases. CDR1 and CDR2 (germline): SGHRS, YFSETQ. The CDR3 covers 12 residues. The source of this sequence is a woman aged 70-85 years who had recovered from COVID-19. The sequencing sample was made of peripheral blood. The gene calls are TRBV5-1 and TRBJ2-7; no clear D gene. The CDR3 DNA sequence: TGCGCCAGCAGCGCCCTCGGCTACGAGCAGTACTTC. This sequence encodes CASSALGYEQYF.